The source of this T cell receptor (beta chain) is a study of shared clonotypes between healthy human individuals. In the study overall: Each donor's CD4 naive and CD4 memory cells filled three plates apiece, CD8 naive two, and CD8 memory one.

The V segment lost 4 bases and the J segment 3 bases; nucleotides outside the gene matches: 12. The length of the CDR3 is 16 residues. Germline values: CDR1 SGHRS, CDR2 YFSETQ. Genomic DNA per cell subset filled all wells of several immunoSEQ plates. Profiling relied on immunoSEQ multiplex PCR, and the TCRdb table lists in-frame clones only, not all of them. The top ten clones hold more than 0.35% of a sample with 2 million to 2.5 million clones, less than 95% of them seen once. The sample taken for sequencing was naive CD4+ T cells from PBMCs. Subset of the sample: CD45RA+ positively selected. The chain carries TRBV5-1 and TRBJ1-1, with 7 bases matching TRBD1. The sequence was obtained from a man between 18 and 35 years old in good health. Some clones in this sample may be carry-over from other donors' samples. CDR3 in amino acids: CASSPLTGLLDTEAFF. The CDR3 DNA follows: TGCGCCAGCAGCCCATTGACAGGGCTCTTAGACACTGAAGCTTTCTTT.